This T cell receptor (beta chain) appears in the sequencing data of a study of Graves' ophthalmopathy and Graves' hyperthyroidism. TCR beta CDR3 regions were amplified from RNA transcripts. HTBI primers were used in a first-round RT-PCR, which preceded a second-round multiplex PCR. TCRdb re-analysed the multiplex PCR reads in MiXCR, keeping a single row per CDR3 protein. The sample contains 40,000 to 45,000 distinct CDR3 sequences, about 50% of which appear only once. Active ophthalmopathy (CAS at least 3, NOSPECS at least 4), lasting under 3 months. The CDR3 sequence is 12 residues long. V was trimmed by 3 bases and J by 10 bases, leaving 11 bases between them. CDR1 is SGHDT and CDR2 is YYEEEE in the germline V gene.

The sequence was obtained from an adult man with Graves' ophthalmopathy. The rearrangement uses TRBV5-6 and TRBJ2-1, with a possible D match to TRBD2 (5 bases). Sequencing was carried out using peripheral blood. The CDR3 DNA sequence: TGTGCCAGCAGCTCGGGAAAGAGCGAGCAGTTCTTC. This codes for CASSSGKSEQFF. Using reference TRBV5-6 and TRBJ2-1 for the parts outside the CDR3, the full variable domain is DAGVTQSPTHLIKTRGQQVTLRCSPKSGHDTVSWYQQALGQGPQFIFQYYEEEERQRGNFPDRFSGHQFPNYSSELNVNALLLGDSALYLCASSSGKSEQFFGPGTRLTVL.